This TCR beta chain was sequenced during a study of blood T cell repertoires in COVID-19. On the study more broadly: T cells, B-cell-depleted T cells, or PBMCs provided the cDNA or gDNA that served as material.

In the source study's methods: Amplification with reference gene primers provided the estimates of nucleated cell counts. Sequenced by immunoSEQ multiplex PCR; TCRdb stores in-frame clones only, minus some. That table supplies the V and J calls and clone size; D and trimming were determined from the DNA. Counted here are roughly 70,000 clones, about 92% occurring once; the ten biggest clones make up 1.3% to 1.5%. The V end was cut by 0 bases, the J end by 4 bases, with 10 bases between. This CDR3 spans 14 amino acids. The V gene's germline CDR1 is SGHRS and CDR2 YFSETQ. The sample taken for sequencing was peripheral blood. V is TRBV5-1 and J is TRBJ2-5; D may be TRBD2 (5 bases). The origin of this receptor is a man aged 45-65 years with acute or convalescent COVID-19. CDR3 residues: CASSLGLKTETQYF. In DNA form, the CDR3 reads TGCGCCAGCAGCTTGGGACTAAAAACAGAGACCCAGTACTTC.